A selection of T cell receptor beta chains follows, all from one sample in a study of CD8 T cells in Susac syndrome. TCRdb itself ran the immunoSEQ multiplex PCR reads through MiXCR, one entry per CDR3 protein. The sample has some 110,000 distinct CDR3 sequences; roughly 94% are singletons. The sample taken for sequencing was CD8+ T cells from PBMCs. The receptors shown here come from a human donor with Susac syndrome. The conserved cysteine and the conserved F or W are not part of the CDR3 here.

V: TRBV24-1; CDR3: ARRGGEKLF
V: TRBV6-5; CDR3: ASSYSGTTGANVLT
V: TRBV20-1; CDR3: SALTGDSYEQY
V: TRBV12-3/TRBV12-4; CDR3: ASSPTGTGGTEAF
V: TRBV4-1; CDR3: ASKFLSGENTEAF
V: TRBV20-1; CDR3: SAPAGAPYEQY
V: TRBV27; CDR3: ASSFTGAEAF
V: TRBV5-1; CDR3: ASSLLGLVYNEQF
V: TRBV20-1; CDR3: SARDNAGGDYGYT
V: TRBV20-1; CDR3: SARDREGANGYT
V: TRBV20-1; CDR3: SAREAHEQY
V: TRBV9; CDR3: ASSVGQANYGYT
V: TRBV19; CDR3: ASGDFQGQETQY
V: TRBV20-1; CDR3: SAKGPRPKETQY
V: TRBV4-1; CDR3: ASSHRGAGYGYT
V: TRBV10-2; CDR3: ASSGNGTGGPPLH
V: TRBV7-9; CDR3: ASSQEGNGYT
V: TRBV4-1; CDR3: ASSQDPGLNYGYT
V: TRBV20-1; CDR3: SAKSGTSGYEQY
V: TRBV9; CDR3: ASSVGWPDRSTDTQY
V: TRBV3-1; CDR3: ASSQDRLAGASYEQY
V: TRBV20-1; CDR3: SAAGTGGGIEAF